A single sample gave rise to the 29 T cell receptor beta chains below, sequenced in a study of blood T cell repertoires in COVID-19. Repertoires were generated with immunoSEQ multiplex PCR, while TCRdb's copy carries only in-frame clones and drops some. The sample yields roughly 100,000 clones, 92% seen once. The specimen was peripheral blood. The receptor set was obtained from a woman aged 45-65 years with COVID-19, enrolled during active disease.

The rearrangement joins TRBV6-4 to TRBJ1-2; 9 bases fit TRBD1. The CDR3 spans 15 residues. Looked up from germline, CDR1 is MRHNA and CDR2 is SNTAGT. Trimming cost V 6 bases and J 6 bases; bases outside gene matches: 11. DNA for the CDR3: TGTGCCAGCAGCCCGACAGGGGGGCAGGTGAATGGCTACACCTTC. Translated: CASSPTGGQVNGYTF.

The chain links TRBV30 to TRBJ1-3, with 9 bases matching TRBD1. The V gene end was trimmed by 4 bases and the J gene end by 7 bases; junction bases not matched to a gene: 8. The CDR3 spans 14 residues. Germline CDR1 reads GTSNPN; CDR2 reads SVGIG (reference sequence). Here the CDR3 reads CAWTLGQGGNTIYF. CDR3 coding DNA: TGTGCCTGGACCCTGGGACAGGGAGGGAACACCATATATTTT. Filled out from reference TRBV30 and TRBJ1-3, the complete variable domain reads SQTIHQWPATLVQPVGSPLSLECTVEGTSNPNLYWYRQAAGRGLQLLFYSVGIGQISSEVPQNLSASRPQDRQFILSSKKLLLSDSGFYLCAWTLGQGGNTIYFGEGSWLTVV.

The chain has TRBV5-6 and TRBJ2-7; D perhaps matches TRBD2 (5 bases). Deletions cut 0 bases from V and 2 bases from J, with 15 bases between. CDR3 size: 16 residues. Germline CDR1 and CDR2: SGHDT and YYEEEE. CDR3 DNA: TGTGCCAGCAGCTTGGCCGGAACCTCAGCGGCCTACGAGCAGTACTTC. Amino acids: CASSLAGTSAAYEQYF. The full variable domain, completed using reference TRBV5-6 and TRBJ2-7, is DAGVTQSPTHLIKTRGQQVTLRCSPKSGHDTVSWYQQALGQGPQFIFQYYEEEERQRGNFPDRFSGHQFPNYSSELNVNALLLGDSALYLCASSLAGTSAAYEQYFGPGTRLTVT.

The genes are TRBV3-1 (or the pseudogene TRBV3-2) and TRBJ1-2; D may be TRBD1 (5 bases). Germline CDR1 is LGHDT and CDR2 is YNNKEL (reference sequence). Trimming stripped 4 bases from V and 4 bases from J, with 16 bases between. The CDR3 consists of 15 residues. CDR3 sequence: CASSPAGGTLYGYTF. In nucleotides, the CDR3 is TGTGCCAGCAGCCCCGCGGGAGGGACCCTCTATGGCTACACCTTC.

The chain employs TRBV5-1 and TRBJ1-1; 8 bases are a match to TRBD1. V was pared by 0 bases and J by 2 bases, with 15 bases of the junction left unmatched. Germline CDR1 and CDR2: SGHRS and YFSETQ. The CDR3 runs 19 residues. The CDR3 sequence: CASSLDSLNYRGINTEAFF. The CDR3 DNA sequence: TGCGCCAGCAGCTTGGATTCGCTGAACTACAGGGGGATTAACACTGAAGCTTTCTTT.

This clone has a single count. The V call is TRBV5-1, the J call TRBJ1-2, with D perhaps matching TRBD1 (5 bases). Germline assignment: CDR1 SGHRS and CDR2 YFSETQ. The V and J ends lost 6 bases and 5 bases respectively, with 14 bases between them. This CDR3 is built from 13 residues. CDR3 region: CASKAGDGYGYTF. In nucleotides, the CDR3 is TGCGCCAGCAAGGCGGGGGACGGGTATGGCTACACCTTC.

The CDR3 DNA follows: TGTGCCAGCAGTTACTACTCACCCCTAGCGGTAACTAACAATGAGCAGTTCTTC. Translated: CASSYYSPLAVTNNEQFF. The J gene is TRBJ2-1, the V gene TRBV6-2 or TRBV6-3; 7 nucleotides line up with TRBD2. Germline trimming cut 1 base from V and 5 bases from J; bases unmatched to any gene: 14. The CDR3 has 18 amino acids. CDR1 and CDR2 (germline): MNHEY, SVGEGT.

The V gene is TRBV6-2 or TRBV6-3, the J gene TRBJ1-5; D gene ambiguous. Trimming took off 5 bases at V and 3 bases at J, with 20 bases between the two ends. CDR1 and CDR2 (germline): MNHEY, SVGEGT. The CDR3 sequence is 17 residues long. CDR3 loop: CASSPLAGSSFNQPQHF. The CDR3 nucleotides are TGTGCCAGCAGTCCCTTGGCGGGCAGCTCATTCAATCAGCCCCAGCATTTT.

The chain joins TRBV30 to TRBJ1-2; no firm D call. The CDR3 contains 12 residues. V was shortened by 5 bases and J by 5 bases, with 12 bases between the two germline ends. Per the germline V gene, CDR1 is GTSNPN and CDR2 is SVGIG (reference sequence). This chain's CDR3 is CAWREVFYGYTF. Here the CDR3 DNA reads TGTGCCTGGCGAGAAGTCTTTTATGGCTACACCTTC.

The rearrangement joins TRBV6-5 to TRBJ1-1; 7 bases fit TRBD1. The CDR3 consists of 13 residues. V dropped 7 bases and J dropped 4; count of bases not matched to a gene: 6. CDR1 is MNHEY, CDR2 SVGAGI, per germline. This CDR3 is CASNKNRGTEAFF. The CDR3 DNA is TGTGCCAGCAACAAAAACAGGGGCACTGAAGCTTTCTTT.

The rearrangement uses TRBV6-4 and TRBJ2-3; D might be TRBD2 (7 bases). CDR3 length equals 15 residues. Germline values: CDR1 MRHNA, CDR2 SNTAGT. V lost 4 bases and J 3 bases, leaving 14 bases between the germline ends. The chain's CDR3 is CASSVEGGRTDTQYF. The CDR3 region has the DNA TGTGCCAGCAGTGTAGAGGGGGGGCGAACAGATACGCAGTATTTT.

The chain couples TRBV28 to TRBJ1-1; D is ambiguous. Trimming shortened V by 6 bases and J by 5 bases, and 7 bases separated the two germline ends. This CDR3 region has 11 residues. Germline values: CDR1 MDHEN, CDR2 SYDVKM. The CDR3: CASSPRTEAFF. CDR3 in DNA: TGTGCCAGCAGCCCCCGGACTGAAGCTTTCTTT.

J is TRBJ2-2 and V is TRBV7-9, with 9 bases lining up with TRBD1. V shed 5 bases and J 2 bases; nucleotides not matched to a gene: 9. The CDR3 is made up of 17 amino acids. Germline V CDR1 and CDR2: SEHNR, FQNEAQ (reference sequence). CDR3 in amino acids: CASSHGTGRSNTGELFF. Here the CDR3 DNA reads TGTGCCAGCAGCCACGGGACAGGGAGGTCTAACACCGGGGAGCTGTTTTTT. Looking up the rest from reference TRBV7-9 and TRBJ2-2 gives the full variable domain: DTGVSQNPRHKITKRGQNVTFRCDPISEHNRLYWYRQTLGQGPEFLTYFQNEAQLEKSRLLSDRFSAERPKGSFSTLEIQRTEQGDSAMYLCASSHGTGRSNTGELFFGEGSRLTVL.

The CDR3 spells CASSPGQATFF. CDR3 coding DNA: TGTGCCAGCTCGCCGGGACAGGCGACTTTCTTT. The J gene is TRBJ1-1, the V gene TRBV18; 8 nucleotides line up with TRBD1. The ends lost 6 bases at V and 12 bases at J; junction bases unmatched: 6. Germline V gene sequence: CDR1 KGHSH, CDR2 LQKENI. The CDR3 runs to 11 residues.

The V gene is TRBV27, the J gene TRBJ2-7; 8 bases are a match to TRBD1. The CDR3 has 14 residues. The V segment lost 3 bases and the J segment 0 bases; nucleotides outside the gene matches: 1. CDR1 is MNHEY and CDR2 is SMNVEV in the germline V gene (reference sequence). The CDR3 sequence: CASSLTGVSYEQYF. CDR3 in DNA: TGTGCCAGCAGTTTGACAGGGGTCTCCTACGAGCAGTACTTC.

This rearrangement joins TRBV10-2 to TRBJ2-3; D gene uncertain. CDR3 length equals 12 residues. V lost 3 bases, J lost 6 bases, and 7 bases lay in between. The germline CDR1 and CDR2 sequences are WSHSY and SAAADI. As DNA, the CDR3 is TGCGCCAGCAGTGACGCGTCGGATACGCAGTATTTT. Translation gives CASSDASDTQYF.

This clone is a singleton in its sample. The chain combines TRBV11-3 with TRBJ2-1; maybe TRBD2 (6 bases). V was cut by 5 bases and J by 5 bases, with 19 bases left in between. Germline CDR1 SGHNT, CDR2 YENEEA. The CDR3 length is 16 residues. In DNA, the CDR3 is TGTGCCAGCAGCCTAGTGGGGGGAGCCCCAAACAATGAGCAGTTCTTC. This encodes CASSLVGGAPNNEQFF.

V usage is TRBV6-5 and J usage is TRBJ1-1; D not resolved. This CDR3 comprises 14 residues. Germline assignment: CDR1 MNHEY and CDR2 SVGAGI. Trimming removed 7 bases from V and 3 bases from J, with 15 bases in between. In DNA form, the CDR3 reads TGTGCCAGCAAGAGAGGGTATACGGACACTGAAGCTTTCTTT. Amino acids: CASKRGYTDTEAFF.

The chain couples TRBV30 to TRBJ1-2; no reliable D call. There are 13 residues in the CDR3. V was shortened by 0 bases and J by 3 bases, with 8 bases between the two germline ends. Germline loops: CDR1 GTSNPN, CDR2 SVGIG (reference sequence). CDR3 sequence (DNA): TGTGCCTGGAGTGTGAGAGGAGACTATGGCTACACCTTC. This sequence encodes CAWSVRGDYGYTF. Full variable domain (outside the CDR3, taken from reference TRBV30 and TRBJ1-2): SQTIHQWPATLVQPVGSPLSLECTVEGTSNPNLYWYRQAAGRGLQLLFYSVGIGQISSEVPQNLSASRPQDRQFILSSKKLLLSDSGFYLCAWSVRGDYGYTFGSGTRLTVV.

In DNA form, the CDR3 reads TGTGCCTGCCTCGGAGGGACCCACTATGGCTACACCTTC. This sequence encodes CACLGGTHYGYTF. The chain is built from TRBV30 and TRBJ1-2; tentatively, D is TRBD1 (5 bases). V was cut by 6 bases and J by 3 bases, with 14 bases left in between. The CDR3 spans 13 residues. Germline assignment: CDR1 GTSNPN and CDR2 SVGIG (reference sequence). Filled out from reference TRBV30 and TRBJ1-2, the complete variable domain reads SQTIHQWPATLVQPVGSPLSLECTVEGTSNPNLYWYRQAAGRGLQLLFYSVGIGQISSEVPQNLSASRPQDRQFILSSKKLLLSDSGFYLCACLGGTHYGYTFGSGTRLTVV.

V is TRBV12-3 or TRBV12-4 and J is TRBJ1-1; D is ambiguous. The CDR3 extends over 11 amino acids. The germline V and J ends were trimmed by 6 bases and 7 bases, with 9 bases remaining between them. The chain's CDR3 is CASRSEGEAFF. The CDR3 DNA is TGTGCCAGCAGATCGGAGGGTGAAGCTTTCTTT.

The chain combines TRBV30 with TRBJ2-7; 8 bases align to TRBD1. CDR1 GTSNPN and CDR2 SVGIG come from the germline V gene (reference sequence). The CDR3 covers 13 residues. The CDR3 DNA reads TGTGCCTGGAGTGTAAATTTCGGGACAGGTTTAAACGTC. This codes for CAWSVNFGTGLNV.

This clone was detected once. The chain has TRBV19 and TRBJ2-7; 10 bases match TRBD2. Germline lookup yields CDR1 LNHDA and CDR2 SQIVND (reference sequence). Trimming at V came to 1 base and at J to 3 bases, leaving 6 bases not matched to a gene. The CDR3 has 16 amino acids. The CDR3 DNA follows: TGTGCCAGTAGTATAGGGCCTAGCGGGGGAATCTACGAGCAGTACTTC. Its protein product is CASSIGPSGGIYEQYF.

J is TRBJ2-5 and V is TRBV9; TRBD2 matches at 13 bases. The germline V gene encodes CDR1 SGDLS and CDR2 YYNGEE. The CDR3 totals 20 residues. The V segment lost 4 bases and the J segment 1 base; nucleotides outside the gene matches: 16. CDR3 sequence (DNA): TGTGCCAGCAGCCCCAACCAGATGGGACTAGCGGGGACGTTCCAAGAGACCCAGTACTTC. Protein product: CASSPNQMGLAGTFQETQYF.

The rearrangement links TRBV6-5 to TRBJ2-3, with 9 bases fitting TRBD1. Germline loops: CDR1 MNHEY, CDR2 SVGAGI. The V gene end was trimmed by 10 bases and the J gene end by 10 bases; junction bases not matched to a gene: 15. CDR3 length equals 14 residues. The CDR3 sequence: CATSGTGIVGAQYF. For the CDR3, the DNA is TGTGCCACTTCCGGGACAGGGATCGTCGGGGCGCAGTATTTT.

V is TRBV5-6 and J is TRBJ2-3; 10 positions match TRBD2. Germline V gene sequence: CDR1 SGHDT, CDR2 YYEEEE. V lost 3 bases to trimming and J lost 3 bases; unmatched junction nucleotides: 13. The CDR3 totals 18 residues. CDR3 in amino acids: CASSSSSSGGVSTDTQYF. CDR3 in DNA: TGTGCCAGCAGCTCTTCTTCCAGCGGGGGGGTTAGTACAGATACGCAGTATTTT.

The chain joins TRBV11-3 to TRBJ1-2; 9 positions agree with TRBD1. Germline-derived CDR1 and CDR2 are SGHNT and YENEEA. The CDR3 is made up of 12 amino acids. Losses at the gene ends were 7 bases for V and 10 bases for J; bases not matched to a gene: 7. CDR3 protein: CASTLTGGDYTF. CDR3 bases: TGTGCCAGCACCCTGACAGGGGGAGACTACACCTTC.

V is TRBV5-1 and J is TRBJ1-4, with TRBD1 as a possible D gene (6 bases). Germline-derived CDR1 and CDR2 are SGHRS and YFSETQ. Trimming left V 0 bases short and J 7 bases short, with 10 bases between. This CDR3 has 14 amino acids. CDR3 bases: TGCGCCAGCAGCTTGGCCAGGGGCGGTGAAAAACTGTTTTTT. Translated: CASSLARGGEKLFF. Full variable domain (rest looked up from reference TRBV5-1 and TRBJ1-4): KAGVTQTPRYLIKTRGQQVTLSCSPISGHRSVSWYQQTPGQGLQFLFEYFSETQRNKGNFPGRFSGRQFSNSRSEMNVSTLELGDSALYLCASSLARGGEKLFFGSGTQLSVL.

The chain links TRBV20-1 to TRBJ1-1; D gene uncertain. V was trimmed by 3 bases and J by 5 bases, leaving 7 bases between them. CDR3 size: 11 residues. Germline values: CDR1 DFQATT, CDR2 SNEGSKA (reference sequence). The CDR3 reads CSARRETEAFF. CDR3 DNA sequence: TGCAGTGCTAGGCGGGAGACTGAAGCTTTCTTT.